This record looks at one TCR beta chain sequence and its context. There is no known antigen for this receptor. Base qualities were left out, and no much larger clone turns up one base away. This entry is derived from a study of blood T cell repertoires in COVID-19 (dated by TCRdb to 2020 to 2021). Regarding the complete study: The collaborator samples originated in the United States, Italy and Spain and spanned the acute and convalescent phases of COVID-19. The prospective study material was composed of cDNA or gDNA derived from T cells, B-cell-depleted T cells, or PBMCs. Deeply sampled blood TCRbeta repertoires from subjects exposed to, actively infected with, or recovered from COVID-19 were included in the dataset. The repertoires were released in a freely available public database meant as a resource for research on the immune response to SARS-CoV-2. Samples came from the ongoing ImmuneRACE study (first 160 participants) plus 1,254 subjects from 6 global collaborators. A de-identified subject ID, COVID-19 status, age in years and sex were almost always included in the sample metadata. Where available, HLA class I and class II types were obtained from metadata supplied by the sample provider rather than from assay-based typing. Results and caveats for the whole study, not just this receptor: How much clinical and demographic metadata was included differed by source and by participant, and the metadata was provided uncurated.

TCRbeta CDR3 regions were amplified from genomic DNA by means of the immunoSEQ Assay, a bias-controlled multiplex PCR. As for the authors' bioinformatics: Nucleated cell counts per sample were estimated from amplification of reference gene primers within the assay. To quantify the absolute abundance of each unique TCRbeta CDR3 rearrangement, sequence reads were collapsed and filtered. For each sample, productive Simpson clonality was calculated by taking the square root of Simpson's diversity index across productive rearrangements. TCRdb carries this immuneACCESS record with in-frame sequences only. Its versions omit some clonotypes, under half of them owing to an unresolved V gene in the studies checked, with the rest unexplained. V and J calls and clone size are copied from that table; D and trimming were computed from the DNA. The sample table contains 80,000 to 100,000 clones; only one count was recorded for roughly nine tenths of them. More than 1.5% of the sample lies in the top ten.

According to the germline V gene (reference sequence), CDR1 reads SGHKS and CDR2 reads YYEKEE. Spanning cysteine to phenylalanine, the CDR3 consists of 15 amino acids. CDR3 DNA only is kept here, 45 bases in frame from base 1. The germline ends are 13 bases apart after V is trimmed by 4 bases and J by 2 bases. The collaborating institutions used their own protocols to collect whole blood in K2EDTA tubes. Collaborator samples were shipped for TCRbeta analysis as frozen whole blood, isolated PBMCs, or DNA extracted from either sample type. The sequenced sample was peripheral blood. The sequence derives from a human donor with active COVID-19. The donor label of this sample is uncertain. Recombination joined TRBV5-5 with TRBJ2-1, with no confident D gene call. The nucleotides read TGTGCCAGCAGCCTGGCCGAGGTTGCCTACAATGAGCAGTTCTTC. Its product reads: CASSLAEVAYNEQFF. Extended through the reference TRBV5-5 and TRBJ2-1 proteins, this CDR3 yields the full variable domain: DAGVTQSPTHLIKTRGQQVTLRCSPISGHKSVSWYQQVLGQGPQFIFQYYEKEERGRGNFPDRFSARQFPNYSSELNVNALLLGDSALYLCASSLAEVAYNEQFFGPGTRLTVL.